These 21 T cell receptor beta chains originate from one sample sequenced in a study of patients and donors after allogeneic stem cell transplantation (TCRdb year 2020). Library prep was done by RT-PCR. Reads for this sample came from a NextSeq 550. TCRdb reanalyzed the raw reads on its own, using fastp at Q25 for trimming and MiXCR for clone calling, and kept in-frame beta chains. Each entry is one CDR3 protein sequence, shown with its most common DNA and genes. This sample is represented by about 230,000 distinct CDR3 sequences; over 12% of them were singletons. Roughly 12% of the sample goes to the ten largest clones. The sequenced sample consisted of blood, either unsorted or a sorted T cell fraction (not recorded which). All receptors come from a human donor who was either an allogeneic HSCT recipient or a stem cell or donor lymphocyte infusion donor (not recorded which). It is not recorded whose cells these are; they may come from a transplant donor.

This chain connects TRBV15 to TRBJ2-3; TRBD1 might be the D (6 bases). Looked up from germline, CDR1 is LNHNV and CDR2 is YYDKDF (reference sequence). This CDR3 spans 16 amino acids. V lost 5 bases and J 4 bases, leaving 19 bases between the germline ends. In DNA, the CDR3 is TGTGCCACCAGCCCTCAGGGGAAGGGGCACCCAGATACGCAGTATTTT. Translated, it gives CATSPQGKGHPDTQYF. The full variable domain, with the rest looked up from reference TRBV15 and TRBJ2-3, is DAMVIQNPRYQVTQFGKPVTLSCSQTLNHNVMYWYQQKSSQAPKLLFHYYDKDFNNEADTPDNFQSRRPNTSFCFLDIRSPGLGDTAMYLCATSPQGKGHPDTQYFGPGTRLTVL.

The chain carries TRBV19 and TRBJ2-7; 10 bases are a match to TRBD1. Unmatched junction bases numbered 5, after V lost 3 bases and J lost 3 bases. Germline V gene sequence: CDR1 LNHDA, CDR2 SQIVND (reference sequence). This CDR3 contains 15 residues. The CDR3 loop reads CASSIGQGGFYEQYF. The CDR3 DNA sequence: TGTGCCAGTAGTATCGGACAGGGGGGGTTCTACGAGCAGTACTTC. The entire variable domain, with the rest obtained from reference TRBV19 and TRBJ2-7, is as follows: DGGITQSPKYLFRKEGQNVTLSCEQNLNHDAMYWYRQDPGQGLRLIYYSQIVNDFQKGDIAEGYSVSREKKESFPLTVTSAQKNPTAFYLCASSIGQGGFYEQYFGPGTRLTVT.

V usage is TRBV7-9 and J usage is TRBJ1-5; D uncertain. V dropped 1 base and J dropped 3 bases, with 7 bases sitting between them. CDR3 length equals 14 residues. Per germline, CDR1 SEHNR and CDR2 FQNEAQ (reference sequence). The DNA of the CDR3 is TGTGCCAGCAGCTTAGACGGGCCCAATCAGCCCCAGCATTTT. Protein product: CASSLDGPNQPQHF. Full variable domain (outside the CDR3, taken from reference TRBV7-9 and TRBJ1-5): DTGVSQNPRHKITKRGQNVTFRCDPISEHNRLYWYRQTLGQGPEFLTYFQNEAQLEKSRLLSDRFSAERPKGSFSTLEIQRTEQGDSAMYLCASSLDGPNQPQHFGDGTRLSIL.

This clonotype appeared a few times. The chain couples TRBV7-6 to TRBJ2-7; D remains ambiguous. Germline CDR1 SGHVS, CDR2 FNYEAQ. The V gene lost 4 bases and the J gene lost 3 bases, with 7 bases spanning the gap. The CDR3 sequence is 12 residues long. The CDR3 sequence is CASSSDGYEQYF. The DNA for the CDR3 is TGTGCCAGCAGCTCGGACGGCTACGAGCAGTACTTC.

V gene TRBV20-1 combines with J gene TRBJ1-2; TRBD1 matches 8 bases. This CDR3 contains 16 residues. V dropped 6 bases and J dropped 0; count of bases not matched to a gene: 12. Germline values: CDR1 DFQATT, CDR2 SNEGSKA (reference sequence). This CDR3 is CSARMAGGFTNYGYTF. The CDR3 DNA sequence: TGCAGTGCCAGGATGGCAGGGGGCTTCACTAACTATGGCTACACCTTC.

This clonotype was counted only a few times. The chain recombines TRBV29-1 with TRBJ2-7; 7 bases align to TRBD1. CDR3 size: 14 residues. Germline assignment: CDR1 SQVTM and CDR2 ANQGSEA. Trimming removed 6 bases from V and 1 base from J; junction bases left unmatched: 9. The CDR3 coding sequence is TGCAGCGTAACGACAGGGCCACCATCCTACGAGCAGTACTTC. Residues: CSVTTGPPSYEQYF.

The chain employs TRBV11-2 and TRBJ2-1; D might be TRBD2 (6 bases). CDR1 and CDR2 from the germline V gene are SGHAT and FQNNGV. This CDR3 contains 18 residues. Trimming pared 1 base from V and 0 bases from J, leaving 16 bases between. CDR3 sequence reads: CASSLVGLAGSSYNEQFF. In DNA form, the CDR3 reads TGTGCCAGCAGCTTAGTGGGTCTGGCGGGGAGCTCCTACAATGAGCAGTTCTTC.

This clonotype was picked up many times. The V call is TRBV5-4, the J call TRBJ2-3; D may match TRBD1 or TRBD2 (7 bases each). From germline, CDR1 is SGHNT and CDR2 YYREEE (reference sequence). Trimming left V 4 bases short and J 3 bases short, with 18 bases between. The CDR3 has 16 residues. CDR3 sequence reads: CASSRGYRGGTDTQYF. CDR3 nucleotides: TGTGCCAGCAGCCGGGGGTACAGGGGAGGGACAGATACGCAGTATTTT.

The V and J genes are TRBV19 and TRBJ2-3, with D maybe TRBD2 (6 bases). The CDR3 sequence is 15 residues long. The germline V gene has CDR1 LNHDA and CDR2 SQIVND (reference sequence). The V gene lost 7 bases and the J gene lost 1 base, with 15 bases spanning the gap. CDR3 sequence (DNA): TGTGCCAGTAACCCGGGGGAGCTGGGCACAGATACGCAGTATTTT. It translates to CASNPGELGTDTQYF.

The chain links TRBV5-1 to TRBJ2-5, with 9 bases fitting TRBD2. After removal of 2 bases from V and 5 bases from J, the junction contained 1 base not matched to a gene. This CDR3 is 13 amino acids long. Germline values: CDR1 SGHRS, CDR2 YFSETQ. The CDR3 protein is CASSFSGSETQYF. CDR3 sequence (DNA): TGCGCCAGCAGCTTTAGCGGGAGTGAGACCCAGTACTTC.

The chain carries TRBV18 and TRBJ1-1; D not resolved. The CDR3 loop spans 14 amino acids. Germline V gene data show CDR1 as KGHSH and CDR2 as LQKENI. Trimming shortened V by 6 bases and J by 3 bases, and 14 bases separated the two germline ends. CDR3: CASSVRGSDTEAFF. The CDR3 nucleotides read TGTGCCAGCTCCGTTCGAGGTTCGGACACTGAAGCTTTCTTT.

The chain is built from TRBV7-2 and TRBJ2-5, with D possibly being TRBD1 or TRBD2 (6 bases each). The germline V and J ends were trimmed by 4 bases and 9 bases, with 15 bases remaining between them. CDR1 is SGHTA and CDR2 is FQGNSA in the germline V gene. This CDR3 is 13 amino acids long. CDR3 in amino acids: CASSSRGLAAQYF. The CDR3 DNA reads TGTGCCAGCAGCTCTCGGGGGCTGGCGGCCCAGTACTTC.

This clonotype was seen at least ten times. The chain has TRBV24-1 and TRBJ2-3; D is unresolved. Trimming removed 1 base from V and 3 bases from J, with 13 bases in between. The CDR3 consists of 16 residues. Germline loops: CDR1 KGHDR, CDR2 SFDVKD. For the CDR3, the DNA is TGTGCCACCAGTGATTTAAGTCAGAGTTTGACAGATACGCAGTATTTT. As protein: CATSDLSQSLTDTQYF.

This clonotype was counted a few times. The rearrangement links TRBV6-2 or TRBV6-3 to TRBJ1-1; no reliable D call. Germline values: CDR1 MNHEY, CDR2 SVGEGT. Trimming pared 1 base from V and 0 bases from J, leaving 9 bases between. There are 15 residues in the CDR3. CDR3 in amino acids: CASSYYSTLNTEAFF. CDR3 bases: TGTGCCAGCAGTTACTATAGTACGTTGAACACTGAAGCTTTCTTT.

The chain is built from TRBV6-2 or TRBV6-3 and TRBJ2-1, with D perhaps matching TRBD1 (6 bases). Trimming removed 3 bases from V and 4 bases from J, with 16 bases in between. The CDR3 sequence is 16 residues long. CDR1 is MNHEY and CDR2 is SVGEGT in the germline V gene. The CDR3 bases are TGTGCCAGCAGTTATGGTGGGCCAGGGGTATACAATGAGCAGTTCTTC. Protein sequence: CASSYGGPGVYNEQFF.

This clonotype has just a few counts. This rearrangement joins TRBV29-1 to TRBJ2-1; the match to TRBD2 covers 8 bases. Germline trimming cut 6 bases from V and 10 bases from J; bases unmatched to any gene: 17. This CDR3 has 15 residues. Looked up from germline, CDR1 is SQVTM and CDR2 is ANQGSEA. This chain's CDR3 is CSVNGRAAFEGEQFF. In DNA, the CDR3 is TGCAGCGTGAACGGGAGGGCCGCATTCGAAGGGGAGCAGTTCTTC.

The chain combines TRBV30 with TRBJ1-2, with D perhaps matching TRBD1 (6 bases). This CDR3 is 12 amino acids long. The V gene lost 4 bases and the J gene lost 8 bases, with 14 bases spanning the gap. Germline-derived CDR1 and CDR2 are GTSNPN and SVGIG (reference sequence). The CDR3 DNA reads as TGTGCCTGGAAGAAACAGGGAACCGGCTACACCTTC. The encoded protein is CAWKKQGTGYTF.

This clonotype was seen more than once but under ten times. The chain carries TRBV2 and TRBJ2-1; D not resolved. Germline V gene sequence: CDR1 SNHLY, CDR2 FYNNEI. CDR3 length: 14 amino acids. Trimming took 3 bases from V and 6 from J, leaving 12 bases between them. Here the CDR3 reads CASSEFRILNEQFF. Here the CDR3 DNA reads TGTGCCAGCAGTGAGTTCAGGATCCTCAATGAGCAGTTCTTC. The whole variable domain, remainder taken from reference TRBV2 and TRBJ2-1, is EPEVTQTPSHQVTQMGQEVILRCVPISNHLYFYWYRQILGQKVEFLVSFYNNEISEKSEIFDDQFSVERPDGSNFTLKIRSTKLEDSAMYFCASSEFRILNEQFFGPGTRLTVL.

This clonotype was seen a few times. The chain links TRBV3-1 to TRBJ1-4, with 9 bases fitting TRBD1. Per the germline V gene, CDR1 is LGHDT and CDR2 is YNNKEL (reference sequence). V dropped 4 bases and J dropped 10; count of bases not matched to a gene: 7. This CDR3 has 14 residues. The CDR3 sequence: CASSPGGTGRKLFF. Here the CDR3 DNA reads TGTGCCAGCAGCCCGGGGGGGACAGGGCGAAAACTGTTTTTT. Based on the CDR3 plus reference TRBV3-1 and TRBJ1-4, the full variable domain is DTAVSQTPKYLVTQMGNDKSIKCEQNLGHDTMYWYKQDSKKFLKIMFSYNNKELIINETVPNRFSPKSPDKAHLNLHINSLELGDSAVYFCASSPGGTGRKLFFGSGTQLSVL.

The chain couples TRBV6-2 or TRBV6-3 to TRBJ2-2; a possible D gene is TRBD1 (6 bases). Germline assignment: CDR1 MNHEY and CDR2 SVGEGT. The V gene lost 0 bases and the J gene lost 6 bases, with 20 bases spanning the gap. The CDR3 runs to 18 residues. The CDR3 nucleotides are TGTGCCAGCAGTTACTCGAAACCGGGACAACAAGGGGCCGGGGAGCTGTTTTTT. The encoded protein is CASSYSKPGQQGAGELFF.

This clonotype was seen a handful of times. V and J are TRBV7-9 and TRBJ1-1; no clear D. The ends were cut back, 3 bases at V and 3 bases at J, with 8 bases in the middle. The V gene's germline CDR1 is SEHNR and CDR2 FQNEAQ (reference sequence). CDR3 size: 13 residues. CDR3 in amino acids: CASSLKPDTEAFF. The CDR3 region has the DNA TGTGCCAGCAGCTTGAAGCCGGACACTGAAGCTTTCTTT.